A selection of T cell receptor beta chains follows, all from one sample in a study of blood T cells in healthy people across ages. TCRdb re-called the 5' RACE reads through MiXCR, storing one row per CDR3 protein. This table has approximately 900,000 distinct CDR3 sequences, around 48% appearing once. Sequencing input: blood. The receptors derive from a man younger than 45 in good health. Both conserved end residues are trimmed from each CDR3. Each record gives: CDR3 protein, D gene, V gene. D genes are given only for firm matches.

SASGPLKKPQH,NA,TRBV20-1
AWSPDGNQPQH,NA,TRBV30
SVRQGGAYEQY,TRBD1,TRBV29-1
ASLATGRGGETQY,NA,TRBV28
ASSPGRANTGELF,NA,TRBV12-3/TRBV12-4
ASSQGPAGESYEQY,TRBD2,TRBV4-2
ASSKGPVLQETQY,NA,TRBV21-1
AGSLLDSYNEQY,NA,TRBV12-3/TRBV12-4
SASQGSYEQY,NA,TRBV20-1
ASSPNRGAYEQY,TRBD1,TRBV11-3
ASSRGLAGGSKLETQY,TRBD2,TRBV5-5
ASSLGGITDTQY,NA,TRBV7-2
ASSVDFNYGYT,NA,TRBV6-1
ATSEADGYT,NA,TRBV24-1
SAISGDQPQH,NA,TRBV20-1
ASSYSGDTDTQY,TRBD2,TRBV7-2
ASSYQGAEEKLF,TRBD1,TRBV5-1
ASSLSAGQGALEAF,TRBD1,TRBV27
AGSRTVSNQPQH,NA,TRBV2
ASSLTPIPTTYEQY,NA,TRBV5-1
AISDHRAVQETQY,NA,TRBV10-3
ASSFNPGSPYNEQF,NA,TRBV28
ATRKDSNYGYT,NA,TRBV5-1
ASSQDRPLSQETQY,NA,TRBV3-1
ASSEGRPGGYT,NA,TRBV6-1
ASSLVNGLGIYNEQF,TRBD2,TRBV7-3
ASSPVGILEGYT,NA,TRBV18
ASSQDGASGGGYTQY,TRBD2,TRBV4-3
ASSYRDTAYEQY,NA,TRBV7-9
ASTSGETVNEKLF,NA,TRBV12-3/TRBV12-4
SARDWGSGGGDIQY,TRBD2,TRBV20-1
ASSFGSGGAHETQY,TRBD2,TRBV5-5
ASSFERAQETQY,NA,TRBV5-1
AWSVGSHGYT,NA,TRBV30
ASRNLAASQETQY,TRBD2,TRBV28
ASSWEKGVSDTQY,NA,TRBV12-3/TRBV12-4
ASSWGSGAQETQY,TRBD2,TRBV5-1
ASSSRSWGSGNTIY,NA,TRBV28
STPSGTAYNEQY,NA,TRBV29-1
ARGTAVKRKVNEQF,TRBD1,TRBV28
ASSLDPGLNTEAF,NA,TRBV5-1
ASSQEVGSGANVLT,NA,TRBV4-2
ATSDSGGGNQPQH,TRBD1,TRBV24-1
ASSLDGGTELSTDTQY,NA,TRBV5-1
ASSYSNSGNGYT,NA,TRBV6-2/TRBV6-3
SAHSGGANNEQF,TRBD2,TRBV20-1
ASSQYTDNYEQY,NA,TRBV3-1